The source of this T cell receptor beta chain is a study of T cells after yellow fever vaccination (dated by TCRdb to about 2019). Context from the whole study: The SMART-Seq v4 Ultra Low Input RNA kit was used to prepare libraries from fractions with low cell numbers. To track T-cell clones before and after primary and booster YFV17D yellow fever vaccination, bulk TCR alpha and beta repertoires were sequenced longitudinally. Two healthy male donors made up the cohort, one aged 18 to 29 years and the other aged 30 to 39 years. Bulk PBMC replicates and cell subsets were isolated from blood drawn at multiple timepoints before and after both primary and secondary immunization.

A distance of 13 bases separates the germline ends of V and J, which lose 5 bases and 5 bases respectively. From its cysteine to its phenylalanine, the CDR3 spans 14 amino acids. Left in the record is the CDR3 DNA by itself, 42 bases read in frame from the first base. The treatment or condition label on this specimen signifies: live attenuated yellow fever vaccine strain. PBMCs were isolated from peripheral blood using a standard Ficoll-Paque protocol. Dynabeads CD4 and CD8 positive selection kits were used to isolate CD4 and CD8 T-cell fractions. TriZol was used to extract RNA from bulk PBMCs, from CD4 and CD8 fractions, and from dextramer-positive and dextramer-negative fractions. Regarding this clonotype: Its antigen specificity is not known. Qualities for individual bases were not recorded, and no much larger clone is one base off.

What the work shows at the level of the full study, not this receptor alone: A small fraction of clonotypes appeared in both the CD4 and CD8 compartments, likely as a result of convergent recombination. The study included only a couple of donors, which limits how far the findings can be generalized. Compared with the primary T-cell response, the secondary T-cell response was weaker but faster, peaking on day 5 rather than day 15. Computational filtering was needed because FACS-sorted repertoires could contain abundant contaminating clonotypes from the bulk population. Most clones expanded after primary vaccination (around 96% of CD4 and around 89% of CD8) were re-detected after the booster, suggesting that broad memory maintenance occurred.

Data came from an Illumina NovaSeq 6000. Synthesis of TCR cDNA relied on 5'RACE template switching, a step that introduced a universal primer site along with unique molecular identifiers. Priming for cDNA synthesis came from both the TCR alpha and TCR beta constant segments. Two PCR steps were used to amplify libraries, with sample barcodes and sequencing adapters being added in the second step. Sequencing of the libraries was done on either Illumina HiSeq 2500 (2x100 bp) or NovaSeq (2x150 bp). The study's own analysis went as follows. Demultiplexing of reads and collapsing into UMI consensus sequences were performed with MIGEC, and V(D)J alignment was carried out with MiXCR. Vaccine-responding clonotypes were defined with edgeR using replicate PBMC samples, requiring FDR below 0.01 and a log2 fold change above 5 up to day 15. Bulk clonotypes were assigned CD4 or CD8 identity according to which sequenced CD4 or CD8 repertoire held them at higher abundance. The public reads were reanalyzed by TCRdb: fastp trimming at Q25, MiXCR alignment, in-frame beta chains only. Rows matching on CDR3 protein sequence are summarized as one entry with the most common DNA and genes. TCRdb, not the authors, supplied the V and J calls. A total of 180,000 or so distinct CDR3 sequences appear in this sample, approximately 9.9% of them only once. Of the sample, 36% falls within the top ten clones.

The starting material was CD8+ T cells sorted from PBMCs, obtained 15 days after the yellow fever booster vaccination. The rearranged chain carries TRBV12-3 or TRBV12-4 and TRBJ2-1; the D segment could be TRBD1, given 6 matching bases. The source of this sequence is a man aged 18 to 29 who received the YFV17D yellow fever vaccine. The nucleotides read TGTGCCAGCAGTCGCACAGGGAGAAACAATGAGCAGTTCTTC. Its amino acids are CASSRTGRNNEQFF.